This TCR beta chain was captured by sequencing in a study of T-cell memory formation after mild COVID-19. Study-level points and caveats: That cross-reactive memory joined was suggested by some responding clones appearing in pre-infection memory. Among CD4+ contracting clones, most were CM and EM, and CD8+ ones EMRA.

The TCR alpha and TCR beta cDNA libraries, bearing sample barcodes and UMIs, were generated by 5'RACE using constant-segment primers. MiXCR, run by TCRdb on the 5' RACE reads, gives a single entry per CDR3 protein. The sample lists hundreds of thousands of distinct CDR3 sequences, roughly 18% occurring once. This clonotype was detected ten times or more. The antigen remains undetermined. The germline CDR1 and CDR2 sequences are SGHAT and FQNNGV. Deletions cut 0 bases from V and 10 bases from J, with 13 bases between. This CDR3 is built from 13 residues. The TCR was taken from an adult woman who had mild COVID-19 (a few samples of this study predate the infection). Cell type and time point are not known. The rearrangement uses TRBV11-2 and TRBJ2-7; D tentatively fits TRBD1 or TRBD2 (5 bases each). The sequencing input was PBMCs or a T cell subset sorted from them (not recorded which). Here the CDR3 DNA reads TGTGCCAGCAGCTTAGATTTGTCCAGGGACCAGTACTTC. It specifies CASSLDLSRDQYF.